The present entry profiles one T cell receptor (beta chain) with its context. This CDR3 spans 15 amino acids. Germline V lookup: CDR1 SGHVS, CDR2 FQNEAQ. V trimming: 1 base; J trimming: 5 bases; junction bases outside the gene matches: 0. The record originates from a study of identical twins. TCRdb re-called the 5' RACE reads through MiXCR, storing one row per CDR3 protein. Seen here are some 760,000 distinct CDR3 sequences, about 20% observed once, and the top ten hold 10% to 15%. These data also featured in a second study, about T cells expressing NK-cell markers.

The TCR comes from a woman under 30 in good health. The chain carries TRBV7-8 and TRBJ2-1, with 12 bases fitting TRBD2. The sequenced sample consisted of PBMCs. DNA for the CDR3: TGTGCCAGCAGCTTAGGGACTAGCGGGGACAATGAGCAGTTCTTC. Translation: CASSLGTSGDNEQFF.